The rows below give T cell receptor beta chains drawn from one sample of a study of tumor-infiltrating lymphocytes in localized non-small cell lung cancer. Clones were read by immunoSEQ multiplex PCR, and TCRdb kept only the in-frame ones, dropping some. The data hold around 8,900 clones, with less than 80% observed a single time. Sequencing input: lung tumor tissue. The receptors shown here come from a human donor with non-small cell lung cancer. The CDR3 runs from the conserved cysteine through the conserved F or W. D genes are given only for firm matches. Clone size is not always given. Where it is, it says once, few, many or a class for expanded clones.

d_gene | abundance | j_gene | len | v_gene | CDR3nt | CDR3aa
- | few | TRBJ2-3 | 13 | TRBV29-1 | TGCAGCGTTGAAGGTCAGGGGTCAGATACGCAGTATTTT | CSVEGQGSDTQYF
TRBD1 | once | TRBJ1-1 | 13 | TRBV29-1 | TGCAGCGCTGGGACAGGGATGAACACTGAAGCTTTCTTT | CSAGTGMNTEAFF
- | - | TRBJ1-3 | 12 | TRBV6-5 | TGTGCCAGCAGGGGGGCTGGAAACACCATATATTTT | CASRGAGNTIYF
TRBD2 | - | TRBJ2-3 | 16 | TRBV28 | TGTGCCAGCACGCAAGCGGGATTGCGTAGCACAGATACGCAGTATTTT | CASTQAGLRSTDTQYF
- | - | TRBJ1-2 | 13 | TRBV14 | TGTGCCAGCAGCCAATCCCCGGGGTATGGCTACACCTTC | CASSQSPGYGYTF
- | - | TRBJ1-4 | 16 | TRBV11-2 | TGTGCCAGCAGCTCGGGGGTCTTTGCAACTAATGAAAAACTGTTTTTT | CASSSGVFATNEKLFF
TRBD2 | - | TRBJ2-3 | 15 | TRBV19 | TGTGCCAGTAGTCCGAGCGGGGGCCCGATGGATACGCAGTATTTT | CASSPSGGPMDTQYF
- | once | TRBJ2-7 | 14 | TRBV7-9 | TGTGCCAGCAGTCATACCGGGGAGACCTACGAGCAGTACTTC | CASSHTGETYEQYF
TRBD1 | - | TRBJ1-4 | 14 | TRBV5-1 | TGCGCCAGCAGCTTGGGGACAGGGAAAGAAAAACTGTTTTTT | CASSLGTGKEKLFF
- | few | TRBJ2-4 | 14 | TRBV29-1 | TGCAGCGTTGCGGCAGCCGATCGTAGATACATTCAGTACTTC | CSVAAADRRYIQYF
- | once | TRBJ2-5 | 11 | TRBV20-1 | TGCAGTGCTAGAGGCGACGAGACCCAGTACTTC | CSARGDETQYF
TRBD1 | - | TRBJ2-3 | 14 | TRBV5-1 | TGCGCCAGCAGCCCCGGGACAGGGGGAGATACGCAGTATTTT | CASSPGTGGDTQYF
- | - | TRBJ2-1 | 16 | TRBV7-3 | TGTGCCAGTGCGTTGGACGGGGGCCGTTGGGACAATGAGCAGTTCTTC | CASALDGGRWDNEQFF
- | - | TRBJ1-5 | 14 | TRBV5-1 | TGCGCCAGCAGCCCAGGGGTCAGCAATCAGCCCCAGCATTTT | CASSPGVSNQPQHF
- | - | TRBJ2-1 | 12 | TRBV5-1 | TGCGCCAGCAGCTTGGGGGACACCGAGCAGTTCTTC | CASSLGDTEQFF
TRBD1 | - | TRBJ2-1 | 15 | TRBV7-8 | TGTGCCAGCAGCTTTAAGGTACTACAGGGGAATGAGCAGTTCTTC | CASSFKVLQGNEQFF
- | - | TRBJ2-7 | 14 | TRBV2 | TGTGCCAGCAGTCTGGACCTGACTGTCTACGAGCAGTACTTC | CASSLDLTVYEQYF
TRBD2 | - | TRBJ2-3 | 14 | TRBV7-2 | TGTGCCAGCGTTCCGGGACTAGTGACAGATACGCAGTATTTT | CASVPGLVTDTQYF
TRBD1 | - | TRBJ2-1 | 16 | TRBV18 | TGTGCCAGCTCACCACCGAACAGGGGGTTTGACAATGAGCAGTTCTTC | CASSPPNRGFDNEQFF
TRBD2 | - | TRBJ2-2 | 13 | TRBV7-2 | TGTGCCAGCGGACTAGCGGGGCCCGGGGAGCTGTTTTTT | CASGLAGPGELFF